One and the same sample provided the 6 T cell receptor beta chains below, sequenced in a study of shared clonotypes between healthy human individuals. Repertoires were generated with immunoSEQ multiplex PCR, while TCRdb's copy carries only in-frame clones and drops some. The sample has about 1 million clones; roughly 70% are singletons. The sequenced sample was memory CD4+ T cells sorted from blood. Subset described: CD45RA-negative fraction. Every receptor here comes from a man between 18 and 35 years old in good health.

The rearrangement uses TRBV29-1 and TRBJ2-4, with 7 bases aligning to TRBD1. The germline V gene has CDR1 SQVTM and CDR2 ANQGSEA. J gave up 6 bases and V 0 bases, and 5 bases lay outside the gene matches. CDR3 size: 14 residues. CDR3 sequence: CSVEEIHRGNIQYF. The CDR3 nucleotides read TGCAGCGTTGAAGAGATCCACAGGGGAAACATTCAGTACTTC.

This clone occurred a few times. V usage is TRBV6-6 and J usage is TRBJ1-4; D unresolved. V lost 5 bases to trimming and J lost 3 bases, with 16 bases between them. This CDR3 spans 16 amino acids. Germline V gene lookup returns CDR1 MNHNY and CDR2 SVGAGI (reference sequence). The chain's CDR3 is CASSTPRTAANEKLFF. DNA for the CDR3: TGTGCCAGCAGTACACCACGGACGGCTGCTAATGAAAAACTGTTTTTT.

The chain carries TRBV7-3 and TRBJ2-1, with unresolved D. The CDR3 is made up of 13 amino acids. V was shortened by 5 bases and J by 5 bases, with 10 bases between the two germline ends. Germline CDR1 is SGHTA and CDR2 is FQGTGA. CDR3 amino acids: CASSISRDNEQFF. CDR3 in DNA: TGTGCCAGCAGCATATCTAGGGACAATGAGCAGTTCTTC.

The chain carries TRBV4-1 and TRBJ2-4, with D maybe TRBD1 (5 bases). CDR1 and CDR2 (germline): MGHRA, YSYEKL. The ends were cut back, 1 base at V and 0 bases at J, with 16 bases in the middle. The CDR3 length is 18 residues. The CDR3: CASSQVVGQTAAKNIQYF. The CDR3 DNA reads TGCGCCAGCAGCCAAGTTGTGGGGCAGACGGCAGCCAAAAACATTCAGTACTTC.

This chain connects TRBV28 to TRBJ1-5; 8 positions match TRBD1. The CDR3 contains 15 residues. Trimming took 2 bases from V and 2 from J; bases not matched to a gene: 2. Germline CDR1 MDHEN, CDR2 SYDVKM. CDR3 in DNA: TGTGCCAGCAGTTTACTGACAGGGGGCAATCAGCCCCAGCATTTT. Encoded protein: CASSLLTGGNQPQHF.

The gene calls are TRBV5-8 and TRBJ2-5; no reliable D call. Germline loops: CDR1 SGHTS, CDR2 YDEGEE. This CDR3 region has 10 residues. V lost 1 base to trimming and J lost 11 bases, with 6 bases between them. The CDR3 protein is CASSLLSQYF. The DNA of the CDR3 is TGTGCCAGCAGCTTGTTGTCTCAGTACTTC.